A single sample is the source of the 15 T cell receptor beta chains below, sequenced in a study of spatial heterogeneity in lung cancer (dated by TCRdb to the late 2010s). The time point label on this specimen signifies: sample taken at primary tumor resection. The library was generated by 5' RACE. TCRdb names NextSeq 500 as the instrument used. TCRdb trimmed public reads at Q25 via fastp, called clones via MiXCR and kept in-frame beta chains. Rows are combined by CDR3 protein, so each entry shows the most common genes and DNA. This sample comprises approximately 92,000 distinct CDR3 sequences, approximately 12% of them detected only once. The top ten constitute about two fifths of the sample. The sample consisted of PBMCs, taken at surgery. These TCRs come from a male donor with early-stage non-small cell lung cancer.

Many counts were recorded for this clonotype. This chain joins TRBV19 and TRBJ2-2, with 10 bases aligning to TRBD2. Germline V CDR1 and CDR2: LNHDA, SQIVND (reference sequence). V gave up 4 bases and J gave up 2 bases; unmatched junction bases: 4. The length of the CDR3 is 16 residues. In DNA, the CDR3 is TGTGCCAGTAGTAGGCTAGCGGGAGAAAACACCGGGGAGCTGTTTTTT. Amino acid sequence: CASSRLAGENTGELFF.

The V gene is TRBV9, the J gene TRBJ2-5; D may be TRBD1 or TRBD2 (6 bases each). This CDR3 comprises 18 residues. Germline CDR1 reads SGDLS; CDR2 reads YYNGEE. Trimming took 0 bases from V and 1 from J, leaving 19 bases between them. Here the CDR3 DNA reads TGTGCCAGCAGCGTAGCCGAGGGGGGCAGAGAACCCCAAGAGACCCAGTACTTC. Translating gives CASSVAEGGREPQETQYF.

This clonotype was observed a few times. The chain has TRBV10-3 and TRBJ2-1; D gene unclear. The CDR3 length is 13 residues. CDR1 ENHRY and CDR2 SYGVKD come from the germline V gene. Trimming took off 4 bases at V and 8 bases at J, with 12 bases between the two ends. This chain's CDR3 is CAISALSGDEQFF. The CDR3 coding sequence is TGTGCCATCAGTGCCCTCTCTGGCGATGAGCAGTTCTTC.

This clonotype has a handful of counts. The CDR3 reads CATSPGTNEVETQYF. CDR3 sequence (DNA): TGTGCCACCAGTCCCGGGACTAACGAGGTAGAGACCCAGTACTTC. The rearrangement links TRBV24-1 to TRBJ2-5, with 7 bases identical to TRBD2. The germline V gene encodes CDR1 KGHDR and CDR2 SFDVKD. CDR3 length: 15 amino acids. V trimming: 6 bases; J trimming: 4 bases; junction bases outside the gene matches: 10.

This clonotype has ten or more counts. The J gene is TRBJ1-4, the V gene TRBV19, with TRBD1 matching over 10 bases. Losses at the gene ends were 6 bases for V and 6 bases for J; bases not matched to a gene: 10. The CDR3 is made up of 16 amino acids. Germline assignment: CDR1 LNHDA and CDR2 SQIVND (reference sequence). The DNA of the CDR3 is TGTGCCAGTAGATCCTTAATGGGACAGGGGCATGAAAAACTGTTTTTT. Its protein product is CASRSLMGQGHEKLFF.

This clonotype was seen a handful of times. The CDR3 loop reads CSATGGAAISYEQYF. Written as DNA, the CDR3 is TGCAGTGCTACGGGAGGAGCAGCCATCTCCTACGAGCAGTACTTC. The gene calls are TRBV20-1 and TRBJ2-7; 7 nucleotides align to TRBD2. Germline lookup yields CDR1 DFQATT and CDR2 SNEGSKA (reference sequence). Unmatched junction bases numbered 9, after V lost 4 bases and J lost 0 bases. CDR3 length equals 15 residues.

The chain links TRBV28 to TRBJ1-2; no definite D call. Per the germline V gene, CDR1 is MDHEN and CDR2 is SYDVKM. Trimming removed 8 bases at V and 5 bases at J, with 15 bases between. The CDR3 is 13 amino acids. The DNA for the CDR3 is TGTGCCAGCCGTGGGAGTCTGGTGTATGGCTACACCTTC. Translation: CASRGSLVYGYTF.

V usage is TRBV5-6 and J usage is TRBJ2-3; perhaps TRBD1 as D (6 bases). Trimming took 2 bases from V and 6 from J, leaving 10 bases between them. From germline, CDR1 is SGHDT and CDR2 YYEEEE. The CDR3 contains 13 residues. CDR3 sequence reads: CASSLPGADTQYF. CDR3 coding DNA: TGTGCCAGCAGCTTACCAGGGGCGGATACGCAGTATTTT.

The gene calls are TRBV3-1 and TRBJ2-7; D may be TRBD2 (6 bases). The V gene's germline CDR1 is LGHDT and CDR2 YNNKEL (reference sequence). The V end lost 0 bases, the J end lost 3 bases, and 15 bases lay between the germline ends. This CDR3 region has 16 residues. The CDR3 is CASSQDQSGRVYEQYF. In DNA, the CDR3 is TGTGCCAGCAGCCAAGATCAAAGCGGGCGAGTCTACGAGCAGTACTTC.

The table lists this clonotype with many counts. The rearrangement joins TRBV5-6 to TRBJ2-5; D is tentatively TRBD1 or TRBD2 (7 bases each). The germline CDR1 and CDR2 sequences are SGHDT and YYEEEE. The CDR3 runs to 15 residues. The V and J ends lost 4 bases and 5 bases respectively, with 18 bases between them. This CDR3 reads CASSPEGAGRETQYF. CDR3 nucleotides: TGTGCCAGCAGCCCGGAGGGGGCCGGGAGGGAGACCCAGTACTTC.

The rearrangement uses TRBV18 and TRBJ2-7; tentatively, D is TRBD2 (6 bases). This CDR3 contains 16 residues. Trimming stripped 0 bases from V and 0 bases from J, with 12 bases between. The germline CDR1 and CDR2 sequences are KGHSH and LQKENI. CDR3 DNA: TGTGCCAGCTCACCACCGAGGGAGGACCGCTCCTACGAGCAGTACTTC. Amino acids: CASSPPREDRSYEQYF.

This clonotype showed up many times. V and J are TRBV12-3 or TRBV12-4 and TRBJ2-1; TRBD1 matches 8 bases. J lost 7 bases, V lost 4 bases, and 6 bases had no gene match. CDR3 length: 14 residues. The CDR3 sequence is CASSWTGLENEQFF. DNA for the CDR3: TGTGCCAGCAGTTGGACAGGGCTTGAGAATGAGCAGTTCTTC.

V usage is TRBV2 and J usage is TRBJ2-4; 13 bases are a match to TRBD2. This CDR3 is 16 amino acids long. The germline V gene has CDR1 SNHLY and CDR2 FYNNEI. V was pared by 6 bases and J by 9 bases, with 11 bases of the junction left unmatched. DNA of the CDR3: TGTGCCAGCAGCAGACTAGCGGGGGGCCAGGAAGGCATTCAGTACTTC. This sequence encodes CASSRLAGGQEGIQYF.

This clonotype was detected a few times. The chain carries TRBV28 and TRBJ2-5; D not resolved. CDR3 length: 13 amino acids. Germline values: CDR1 MDHEN, CDR2 SYDVKM. Trimming removed 6 bases at V and 5 bases at J, with 13 bases between. The CDR3 loop reads CASSNTLAETQYF. The DNA for the CDR3 is TGTGCCAGCAGCAATACATTGGCGGAGACCCAGTACTTC.

In nucleotides, the CDR3 is TGCGCCAGCAGCCAAGAGGGACTGTCTAATGAAAAACTGTTTTTT. It is translated as CASSQEGLSNEKLFF. This chain joins TRBV4-3 and TRBJ1-4; tentative D call: TRBD1 (5 bases). CDR1 and CDR2 (germline): LGHNA, YSLEER. The CDR3 sequence is 15 residues long. V was shortened by 0 bases and J by 3 bases, with 8 bases between the two germline ends.